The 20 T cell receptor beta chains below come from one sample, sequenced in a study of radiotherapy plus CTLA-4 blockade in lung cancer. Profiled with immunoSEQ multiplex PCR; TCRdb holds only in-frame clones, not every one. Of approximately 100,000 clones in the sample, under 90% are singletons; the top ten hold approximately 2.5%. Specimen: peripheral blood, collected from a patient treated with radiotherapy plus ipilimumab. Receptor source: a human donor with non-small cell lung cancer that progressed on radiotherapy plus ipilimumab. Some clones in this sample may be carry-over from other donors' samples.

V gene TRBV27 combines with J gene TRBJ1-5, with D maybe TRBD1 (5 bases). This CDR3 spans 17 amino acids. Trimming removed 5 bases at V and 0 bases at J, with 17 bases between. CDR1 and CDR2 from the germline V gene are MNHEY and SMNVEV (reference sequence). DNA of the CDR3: TGTGCCAGCAGTCTACCCCGGGGGGGGTATAGCAATCAGCCCCAGCATTTT. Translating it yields CASSLPRGGYSNQPQHF.

The CDR3 DNA follows: TGTGCCAGTAGTACGCCCGGGAAGCTCTATGGCTACACCTTC. Its translation: CASSTPGKLYGYTF. The rearrangement links TRBV19 to TRBJ1-2, with D hard to call. From germline, CDR1 is LNHDA and CDR2 SQIVND (reference sequence). V was shortened by 4 bases and J by 4 bases, with 13 bases between the two germline ends. The CDR3 covers 14 residues.

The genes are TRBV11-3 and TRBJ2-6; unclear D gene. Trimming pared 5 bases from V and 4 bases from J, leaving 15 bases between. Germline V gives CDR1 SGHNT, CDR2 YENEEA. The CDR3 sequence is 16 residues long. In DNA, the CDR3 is TGTGCCAGCAGCCCGCGAGGAGTCGGAGGGGCCAACGTCCTGACTTTC. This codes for CASSPRGVGGANVLTF.

CDR3 coding DNA: TGTGCCAGCAGCGTAGAAGCCCGACAGGTCCCGGGCGGGGAGCTGTTTTTT. Its translation is CASSVEARQVPGGELFF. The V and J genes are TRBV9 and TRBJ2-2; maybe TRBD1 (6 bases). CDR1 is SGDLS, CDR2 YYNGEE, per germline. V lost 0 bases and J 7 bases, leaving 19 bases between the germline ends. The length of the CDR3 is 17 residues.

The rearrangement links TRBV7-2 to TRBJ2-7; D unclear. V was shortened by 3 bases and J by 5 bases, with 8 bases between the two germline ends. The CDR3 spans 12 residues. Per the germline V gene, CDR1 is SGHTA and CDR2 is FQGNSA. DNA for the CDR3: TGTGCCAGCAGCTTCCGGTTCGACGAGCAGTACTTC. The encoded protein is CASSFRFDEQYF.

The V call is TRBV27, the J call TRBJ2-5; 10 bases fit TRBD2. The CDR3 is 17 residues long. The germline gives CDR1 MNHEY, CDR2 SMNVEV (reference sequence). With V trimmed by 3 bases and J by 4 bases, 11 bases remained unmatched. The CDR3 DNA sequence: TGTGCCAGCAGTTTCGGGGGGAGAGCGGGGGGGAGAGAGACCCAGTACTTC. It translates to CASSFGGRAGGRETQYF.

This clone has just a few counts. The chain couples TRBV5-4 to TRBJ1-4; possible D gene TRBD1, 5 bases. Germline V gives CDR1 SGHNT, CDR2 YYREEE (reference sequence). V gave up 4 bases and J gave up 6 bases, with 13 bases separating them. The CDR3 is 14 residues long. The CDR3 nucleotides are TGTGCCAGCAGCCCTCAGGGTAGGGATGAAAAACTGTTTTTT. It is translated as CASSPQGRDEKLFF. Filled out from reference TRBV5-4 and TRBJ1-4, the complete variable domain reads ETGVTQSPTHLIKTRGQQVTLRCSSQSGHNTVSWYQQALGQGPQFIFQYYREEENGRGNFPPRFSGLQFPNYSSELNVNALELDDSALYLCASSPQGRDEKLFFGSGTQLSVL.

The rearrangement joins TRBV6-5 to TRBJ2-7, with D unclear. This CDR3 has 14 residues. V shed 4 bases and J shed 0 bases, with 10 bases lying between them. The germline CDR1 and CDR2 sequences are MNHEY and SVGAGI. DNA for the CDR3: TGTGCCAGCAGTTCTCAGAGGAGCTCCTACGAGCAGTACTTC. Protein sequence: CASSSQRSSYEQYF.

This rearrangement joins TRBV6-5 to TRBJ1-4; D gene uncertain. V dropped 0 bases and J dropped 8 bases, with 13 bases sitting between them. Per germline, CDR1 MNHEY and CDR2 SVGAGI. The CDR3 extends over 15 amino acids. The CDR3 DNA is TGTGCCAGCAGTTACTCAAGGCCTGGGTTAGAAAAACTGTTTTTT. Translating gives CASSYSRPGLEKLFF.

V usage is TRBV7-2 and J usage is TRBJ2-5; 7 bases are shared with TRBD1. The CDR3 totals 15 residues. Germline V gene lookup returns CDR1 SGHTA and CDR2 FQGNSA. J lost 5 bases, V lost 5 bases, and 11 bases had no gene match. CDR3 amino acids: CASSQTSTGLETQYF. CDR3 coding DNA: TGTGCCAGCAGCCAAACTTCGACAGGGCTCGAGACCCAGTACTTC.

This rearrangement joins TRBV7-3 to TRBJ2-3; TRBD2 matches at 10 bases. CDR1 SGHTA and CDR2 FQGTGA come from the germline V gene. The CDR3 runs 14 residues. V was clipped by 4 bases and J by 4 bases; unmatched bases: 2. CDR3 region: CASSSGLAADTQYF. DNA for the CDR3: TGTGCCAGCAGCTCCGGACTAGCGGCAGATACGCAGTATTTT.

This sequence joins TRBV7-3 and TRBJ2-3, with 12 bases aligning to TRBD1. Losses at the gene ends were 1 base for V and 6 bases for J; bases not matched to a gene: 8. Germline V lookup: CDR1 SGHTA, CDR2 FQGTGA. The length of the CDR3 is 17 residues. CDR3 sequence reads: CASSLMQLGQGADTQYF. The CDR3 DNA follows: TGTGCCAGCAGCTTAATGCAACTGGGACAGGGGGCTGATACGCAGTATTTT.

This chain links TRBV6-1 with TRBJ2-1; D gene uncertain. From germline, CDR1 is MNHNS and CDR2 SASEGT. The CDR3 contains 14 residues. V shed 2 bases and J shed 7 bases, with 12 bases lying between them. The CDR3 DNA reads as TGTGCCAGCAGTGAATTGGGTCAAGGGAATGAGCAGTTCTTC. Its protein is CASSELGQGNEQFF.

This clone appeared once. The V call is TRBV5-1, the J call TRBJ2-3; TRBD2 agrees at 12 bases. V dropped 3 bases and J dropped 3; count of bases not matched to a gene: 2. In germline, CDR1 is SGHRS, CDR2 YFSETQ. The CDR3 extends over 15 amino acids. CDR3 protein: CASSWGTSGTDTQYF. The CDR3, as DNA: TGCGCCAGCAGCTGGGGGACTAGCGGGACAGATACGCAGTATTTT. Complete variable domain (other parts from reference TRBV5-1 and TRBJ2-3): KAGVTQTPRYLIKTRGQQVTLSCSPISGHRSVSWYQQTPGQGLQFLFEYFSETQRNKGNFPGRFSGRQFSNSRSEMNVSTLELGDSALYLCASSWGTSGTDTQYFGPGTRLTVL.

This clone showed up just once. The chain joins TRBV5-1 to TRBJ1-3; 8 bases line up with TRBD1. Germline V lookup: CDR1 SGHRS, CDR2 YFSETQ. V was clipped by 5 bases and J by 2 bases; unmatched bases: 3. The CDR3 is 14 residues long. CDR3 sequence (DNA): TGCGCCAGCAGTTCACAGGGGGCTGGAAACACCATATATTTT. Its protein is CASSSQGAGNTIYF. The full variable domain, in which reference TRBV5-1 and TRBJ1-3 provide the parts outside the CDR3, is KAGVTQTPRYLIKTRGQQVTLSCSPISGHRSVSWYQQTPGQGLQFLFEYFSETQRNKGNFPGRFSGRQFSNSRSEMNVSTLELGDSALYLCASSSQGAGNTIYFGEGSWLTVV.

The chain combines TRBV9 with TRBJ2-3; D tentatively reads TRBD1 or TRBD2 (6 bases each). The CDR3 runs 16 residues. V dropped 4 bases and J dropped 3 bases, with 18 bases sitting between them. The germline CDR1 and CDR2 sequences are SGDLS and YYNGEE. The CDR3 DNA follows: TGTGCCAGCAGCCACGGGCCAGGGGAGGATACAGATACGCAGTATTTT. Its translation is CASSHGPGEDTDTQYF.

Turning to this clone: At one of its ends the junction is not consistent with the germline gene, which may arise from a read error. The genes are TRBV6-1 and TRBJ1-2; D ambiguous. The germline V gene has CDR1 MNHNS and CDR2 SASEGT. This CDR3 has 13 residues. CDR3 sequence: CATSRTVGGGYTF. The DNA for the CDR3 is TGTGCCACCAGTAGGACGGTCGGTGGCGGCTACACCTTC.

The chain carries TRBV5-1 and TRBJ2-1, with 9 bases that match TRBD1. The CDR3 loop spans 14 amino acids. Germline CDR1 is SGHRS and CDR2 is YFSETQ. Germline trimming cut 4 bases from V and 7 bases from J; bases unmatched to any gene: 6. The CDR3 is CASSAGQGFNEQFF. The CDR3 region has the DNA TGCGCCAGCAGCGCGGGACAGGGCTTTAATGAGCAGTTCTTC.

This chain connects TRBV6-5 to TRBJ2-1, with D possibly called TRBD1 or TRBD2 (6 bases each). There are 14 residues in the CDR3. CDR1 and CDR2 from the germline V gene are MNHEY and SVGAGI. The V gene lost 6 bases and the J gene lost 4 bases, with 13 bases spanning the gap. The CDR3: CASRSRGGYNEQFF. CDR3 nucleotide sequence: TGTGCCAGCAGGTCCAGAGGGGGGTACAATGAGCAGTTCTTC.

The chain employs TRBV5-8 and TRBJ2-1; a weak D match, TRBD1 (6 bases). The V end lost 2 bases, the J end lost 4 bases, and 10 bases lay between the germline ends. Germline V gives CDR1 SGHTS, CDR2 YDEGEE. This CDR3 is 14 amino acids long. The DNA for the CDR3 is TGTGCCAGCAGCTTAACAGGGACGTACAATGAGCAGTTCTTC. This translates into CASSLTGTYNEQFF.